What follows are 16 T cell receptor beta chains derived from one specimen sequenced in a study of CD8+ T cells in alopecia areata. After isolation, RNA underwent reverse transcription to generate cDNA as the sequencing template. This table comes from immunoSEQ multiplex PCR, and its TCRdb copy is limited to in-frame clones, with some not included. Of approximately 91,000 clones in the sample, roughly 47% are singletons; the top ten hold about 0.79%. Material: CD4+ T cells sorted from blood. Source of these receptors: a human donor with alopecia areata.

As for this clone: The sample holds other DNA sequences that translate to the same CDR3. The rearrangement uses TRBV15 and TRBJ2-5; D possibly corresponds to TRBD1 (6 bases). The ends were cut back, 0 bases at V and 3 bases at J, with 8 bases in the middle. The CDR3 totals 14 residues. The germline CDR1 and CDR2 sequences are LNHNV and YYDKDF (reference sequence). DNA of the CDR3: TGTGCCACCAGCAGAGACAGGGGCAAAGAGACCCAGTACTTC. Translated, it gives CATSRDRGKETQYF. Combining the CDR3 with reference TRBV15 and TRBJ2-5 gives the whole variable domain DAMVIQNPRYQVTQFGKPVTLSCSQTLNHNVMYWYQQKSSQAPKLLFHYYDKDFNNEADTPDNFQSRRPNTSFCFLDIRSPGLGDTAMYLCATSRDRGKETQYFGPGTRLLVL.

This chain connects TRBV28 to TRBJ2-1; D may correspond to TRBD1 or TRBD2 (5 bases each). Deletions cut 6 bases from V and 8 bases from J, with 14 bases between. This CDR3 contains 13 residues. The germline gives CDR1 MDHEN, CDR2 SYDVKM. The CDR3 loop reads CASSPGRADEQFF. CDR3 DNA: TGTGCCAGCAGCCCAGGGAGAGCGGATGAGCAGTTCTTC.

This clone was detected only a few times. Other DNA variants within this sample encode the same CDR3. The genes are TRBV7-9 and TRBJ1-4; D uncertain. The V gene's germline CDR1 is SEHNR and CDR2 FQNEAQ (reference sequence). CDR3 length: 14 amino acids. V lost 1 base to trimming and J lost 4 bases, with 7 bases between them. CDR3 coding DNA: TGTGCCAGCAGCTTAGGACATATTAATGAAAAACTGTTTTTT. This codes for CASSLGHINEKLFF.

This clone appeared a few times. The chain employs TRBV29-1 and TRBJ2-7; 8 bases are a match to TRBD2. V shed 4 bases and J 4 bases; nucleotides not matched to a gene: 6. Germline CDR1 reads SQVTM; CDR2 reads ANQGSEA. The CDR3 covers 13 residues. The CDR3 protein is CSVARGGRYEQYF. In DNA form, the CDR3 reads TGCAGCGTTGCCCGGGGGGGGAGGTACGAGCAGTACTTC.

Turning to this clone: One end of the junction does not line up with germline, which may come from a read error. The chain links TRBV29-1 to TRBJ2-3; D gene unclear. The CDR3 is 12 amino acids. From germline, CDR1 is SQVTM and CDR2 ANQGSEA. CDR3 nucleotide sequence: TGCAGCGCTGAATGGGGTTCAGATACGCAGTATTTT. Amino acid sequence: CSAEWGSDTQYF.

This clone occurred a few times. This sequence joins TRBV29-1 and TRBJ2-4, with 9 bases matching TRBD1. V trimming: 7 bases; J trimming: 8 bases; junction bases outside the gene matches: 12. The CDR3 contains 14 residues. Germline assignment: CDR1 SQVTM and CDR2 ANQGSEA. The CDR3 spells CSARTGTGLYIQYF. As DNA, the CDR3 is TGCAGCGCCCGAACCGGGACAGGGTTGTACATTCAGTACTTC.

This chain connects TRBV25-1 to TRBJ1-1; a possible D gene is TRBD1 (6 bases). V was trimmed by 6 bases and J by 4 bases, leaving 18 bases between them. In germline, CDR1 is MGHDK, CDR2 SYGVNS. The CDR3 sequence is 15 residues long. The CDR3 protein is CASSPPQGRITEAFF. CDR3 sequence (DNA): TGTGCCAGCAGCCCGCCCCAGGGGCGGATCACTGAAGCTTTCTTT.

As regards this clone: One end of the junction does not line up with germline, which may come from a read error. The chain couples TRBV29-1 to TRBJ1-1; D is ambiguous. The CDR3 is made up of 12 amino acids. Germline CDR1 SQVTM, CDR2 ANQGSEA. CDR3 amino acids: CSVERADLVSIF. The CDR3 nucleotides are TGCAGCGTTGAACGTGCGGACCTAGTGTCTATTTTT.

This clone was picked up one time. The chain uses TRBV27 and TRBJ2-1; D possibly matches TRBD1 or TRBD2 (5 bases each). Germline assignment: CDR1 MNHEY and CDR2 SMNVEV (reference sequence). The V end was cut by 9 bases, the J end by 0 bases, with 12 bases between. The CDR3 is 14 amino acids. CDR3 in DNA: TGTGCCAGACGAGGGGTATTCTCCTACAATGAGCAGTTCTTC. It is translated as CARRGVFSYNEQFF.

The genes are TRBV10-3 and TRBJ2-3; 12 nucleotides match TRBD2. Losses at the gene ends were 9 bases for V and 2 bases for J; bases not matched to a gene: 3. The CDR3 is 14 amino acids. Germline V gene lookup returns CDR1 ENHRY and CDR2 SYGVKD. CDR3 region: CAILAGGFTDTQYF. DNA for the CDR3: TGTGCCATACTAGCGGGAGGATTCACAGATACGCAGTATTTT.

This chain joins TRBV30 and TRBJ1-1; no firm D call. Germline V gene sequence: CDR1 GTSNPN, CDR2 SVGIG (reference sequence). The CDR3 sequence is 12 residues long. The germline V and J ends were trimmed by 3 bases and 6 bases, with 11 bases remaining between them. In DNA, the CDR3 is TGTGCCTGGAGCGGAAGGATGGCTGAAGCTTTCTTT. Protein sequence: CAWSGRMAEAFF.

The table lists this clone with a few counts. V and J are TRBV23-1 and TRBJ1-2, with D unresolved. TRBV23-1 is flagged as an ORF with uncertain function. Trimming stripped 0 bases from V and 0 bases from J, with 8 bases between. The CDR3 loop spans 15 amino acids. DNA for the CDR3: TGCGCCAGCAGTCAATCGGAACAGTCTAACTATGGCTACACCTTC. It yields the protein CASSQSEQSNYGYTF.

This clone was counted only a few times. V is TRBV2 and J is TRBJ2-7; D is ambiguous. This CDR3 is built from 12 residues. CDR1 and CDR2 (germline): SNHLY, FYNNEI. V was clipped by 4 bases and J by 3 bases, with 7 bases between them. DNA for the CDR3: TGTGCCAGCAGTGTATCGGACTACGAGCAGTACTTC. It is translated as CASSVSDYEQYF.

The CDR3 DNA sequence: TGTGCCAGCAGTTCAGACTTTGTCGGAGAGACCCAGTACTTC. It translates to CASSSDFVGETQYF. The chain joins TRBV28 to TRBJ2-5; D remains unclear. The CDR3 has 14 residues. Germline CDR1 and CDR2: MDHEN and SYDVKM. Trimming shortened V by 4 bases and J by 4 bases, and 13 bases separated the two germline ends.

This clone was detected only a few times. V gene TRBV29-1 combines with J gene TRBJ1-1, with a possible D match to TRBD1 (6 bases). The V and J ends lost 6 bases and 1 base respectively, with 12 bases between them. Per germline, CDR1 SQVTM and CDR2 ANQGSEA. This CDR3 has 13 amino acids. The CDR3 loop is CSVGGVENTEAFF. The DNA of the CDR3 is TGCAGCGTGGGGGGCGTAGAGAACACTGAAGCTTTCTTT.

The V gene is TRBV27, the J gene TRBJ2-7; 9 positions match TRBD1. The CDR3 is 14 amino acids. Per the germline V gene, CDR1 is MNHEY and CDR2 is SMNVEV (reference sequence). V lost 6 bases to trimming and J lost 3 bases; unmatched junction nucleotides: 6. CDR3 amino acids: CASSAPGQGYEQYF. The CDR3 DNA reads TGTGCCAGCAGCGCGCCGGGACAGGGCTACGAGCAGTACTTC.